The rows below give T cell receptor beta chains drawn from one sample of a study of T cell responses to AZD1222 COVID-19 vaccine. The protocol was immunoSEQ multiplex PCR, while the TCRdb copy is restricted to in-frame clones and leaves out a portion. The repertoire holds 85,000 to 95,000 clones, with around 90% as singletons. This sample comprised peripheral blood, obtained on day 0 of AZD1222 vaccination. These receptors came from an adult in good health. Each CDR3 is given with its conserved first and last residue. A D gene is named only where the DNA matches it firmly. Not every row has a clone size; where given, it reads once, few, many or a size class.

clone size: .
J gene: TRBJ1-3
D gene: .
V gene: TRBV18
CDR3 DNA: TGTGCCAGCTCACCACAGGGGGTCTCTGGAAACACCATATATTTT
CDR3 protein: CASSPQGVSGNTIYF

clone size: .
J gene: TRBJ1-2
D gene: .
V gene: TRBV7-2
CDR3 DNA: TGTGCCAGCAGCCCGTTCGGGGATTATGTTGGCTACACCTTC
CDR3 protein: CASSPFGDYVGYTF

clone size: once
J gene: TRBJ2-2
D gene: .
V gene: TRBV3-1/TRBV3-2
CDR3 DNA: TGTGCCAGCAGCCAGACGGGTCGGGAGCTGTTTTTT
CDR3 protein: CASSQTGRELFF

clone size: .
J gene: TRBJ2-5
D gene: TRBD2
V gene: TRBV10-1
CDR3 DNA: TGCTGCGGGGGGAGCGGTCTGGAGACCCAGTACTTC
CDR3 protein: CCGGSGLETQYF

clone size: .
J gene: TRBJ1-1
D gene: .
V gene: TRBV19
CDR3 DNA: TGTGCCAGTAGTAGTACAGGGCTGGTGTATGAAGCTTTCTTT
CDR3 protein: CASSSTGLVYEAFF

clone size: .
J gene: TRBJ2-7
D gene: .
V gene: TRBV19
CDR3 DNA: TGTGCCAGTAACGGCAGAATGGGTGAGGAGCAGTACTTC
CDR3 protein: CASNGRMGEEQYF

clone size: .
J gene: TRBJ2-3
D gene: TRBD1
V gene: TRBV4-1
CDR3 DNA: TGCGCCAGCAGCCAAGATTTCGGGACAGGGGTCACAGATACGCAGTATTTT
CDR3 protein: CASSQDFGTGVTDTQYF

clone size: .
J gene: TRBJ2-7
D gene: TRBD1
V gene: TRBV6-6
CDR3 DNA: TGTGCCAGCAGTCAAACCGGGACAGGGACCCCTTCCTACGAGCAGTACTTC
CDR3 protein: CASSQTGTGTPSYEQYF

clone size: .
J gene: TRBJ1-5
D gene: TRBD1
V gene: TRBV19
CDR3 DNA: TGTGCCAGTAGTATCCGTCGTCCAGGGGGTAGGCAGCCCCAGCATTTT
CDR3 protein: CASSIRRPGGRQPQHF

clone size: .
J gene: TRBJ2-6
D gene: .
V gene: TRBV5-1
CDR3 DNA: TGCGCCAGCAGCTTAGACAGCTCTGGGGCCAACGTCCTGACTTTC
CDR3 protein: CASSLDSSGANVLTF

clone size: .
J gene: TRBJ1-2
D gene: .
V gene: TRBV7-2
CDR3 DNA: TGTGCCAGCAGCTTAGGCCTAGGAAGCTATGGCTACACCTTC
CDR3 protein: CASSLGLGSYGYTF

clone size: .
J gene: TRBJ2-5
D gene: .
V gene: TRBV9
CDR3 DNA: TGTGCCAGCAGCGTAGAGGCGGGACAGCAAGAGACCCAGTACTTC
CDR3 protein: CASSVEAGQQETQYF

clone size: .
J gene: TRBJ2-1
D gene: .
V gene: TRBV11-1
CDR3 DNA: TGTGCCAGCAGCCCCGGCCGGAGCTCCTACAATGAGCAGTTCTTC
CDR3 protein: CASSPGRSSYNEQFF

clone size: once
J gene: TRBJ1-5
D gene: .
V gene: TRBV6-5
CDR3 DNA: TGTGCCAGCAGACGCGTGACGGATAGCAATCAGCCCCAGCATTTT
CDR3 protein: CASRRVTDSNQPQHF

clone size: .
J gene: TRBJ1-5
D gene: .
V gene: TRBV5-1
CDR3 DNA: TGCGCCAGCAGCTTGACACTCCGGACGGGAGGTAGCAATCAGCCCCAGCATTTT
CDR3 protein: CASSLTLRTGGSNQPQHF

clone size: .
J gene: TRBJ1-4
D gene: .
V gene: TRBV11-1
CDR3 DNA: TGTGCCAGCAGGACTTCGTACAGTGCAACTAATGAAAAACTGTTTTTT
CDR3 protein: CASRTSYSATNEKLFF

clone size: .
J gene: TRBJ1-6
D gene: TRBD1
V gene: TRBV19
CDR3 DNA: TGTGCCAGTAGCACCGGGACAGGATACTCACCCCTCCACTTT
CDR3 protein: CASSTGTGYSPLHF

clone size: .
J gene: TRBJ1-1
D gene: TRBD1
V gene: TRBV7-9
CDR3 DNA: TGTGCCAGCAGCTGGGATCAGGGGGCTGAAGCTTTCTTT
CDR3 protein: CASSWDQGAEAFF

clone size: .
J gene: TRBJ1-1
D gene: .
V gene: TRBV5-4
CDR3 DNA: TGTGCCAGCAGCTTGCCCCCGGGACAAGTGAACACTGAAGCTTTCTTT
CDR3 protein: CASSLPPGQVNTEAFF

clone size: .
J gene: TRBJ2-7
D gene: .
V gene: TRBV5-1
CDR3 DNA: TGCGCCAGCAGCTTGAGTTTGCAGGGGGGACACCATGTGCAGTACTTC
CDR3 protein: CASSLSLQGGHHVQYF

clone size: .
J gene: TRBJ2-2
D gene: .
V gene: TRBV7-8
CDR3 DNA: TGTGCCAGCAGCTTAGCTGGGGGAGGTCACGGGGAGCTGTTTTTT
CDR3 protein: CASSLAGGGHGELFF

clone size: .
J gene: TRBJ2-1
D gene: .
V gene: TRBV7-9
CDR3 DNA: TGTGCCAGCAGCTTATTGGGGGACTCCCATGAGCAGTTCTTC
CDR3 protein: CASSLLGDSHEQFF

clone size: .
J gene: TRBJ1-3
D gene: .
V gene: TRBV11-2
CDR3 DNA: TGTGCCAGCAGCCCAAGGAGGGTCTCACTCTCTGGAAACACCATATATTTT
CDR3 protein: CASSPRRVSLSGNTIYF

clone size: .
J gene: TRBJ2-3
D gene: .
V gene: TRBV18
CDR3 DNA: TGTGCCAGCTCACCCCAGTTAGTAACTAGCACAGATACGCAGTATTTT
CDR3 protein: CASSPQLVTSTDTQYF